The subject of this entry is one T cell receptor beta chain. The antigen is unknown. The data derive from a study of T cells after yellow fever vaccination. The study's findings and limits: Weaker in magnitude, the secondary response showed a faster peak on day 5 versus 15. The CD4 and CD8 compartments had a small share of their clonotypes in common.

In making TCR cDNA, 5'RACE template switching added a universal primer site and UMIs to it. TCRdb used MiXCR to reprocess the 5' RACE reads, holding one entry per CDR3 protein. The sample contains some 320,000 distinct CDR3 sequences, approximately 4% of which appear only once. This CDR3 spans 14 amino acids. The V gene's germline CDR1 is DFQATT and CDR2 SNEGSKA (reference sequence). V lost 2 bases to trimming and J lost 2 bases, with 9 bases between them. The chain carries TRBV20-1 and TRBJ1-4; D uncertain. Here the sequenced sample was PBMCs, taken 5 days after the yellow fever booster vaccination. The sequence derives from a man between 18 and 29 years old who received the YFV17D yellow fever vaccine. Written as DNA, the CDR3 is TGCAGTGCTAGAACTGGAGGGACTAATGAAAAACTGTTTTTT. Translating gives CSARTGGTNEKLFF.